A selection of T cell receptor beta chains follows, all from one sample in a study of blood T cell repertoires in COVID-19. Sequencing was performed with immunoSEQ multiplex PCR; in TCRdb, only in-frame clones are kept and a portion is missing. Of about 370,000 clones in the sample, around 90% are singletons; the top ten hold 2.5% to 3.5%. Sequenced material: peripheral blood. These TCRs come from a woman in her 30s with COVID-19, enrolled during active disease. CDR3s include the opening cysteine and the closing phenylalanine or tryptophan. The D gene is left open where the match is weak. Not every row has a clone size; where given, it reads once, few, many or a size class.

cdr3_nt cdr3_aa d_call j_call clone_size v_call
TGTGCCAGCAGCGAACCGAATGAGACAGGATCGAACACTGAAGCTTTCTTT CASSEPNETGSNTEAFF - TRBJ1-1 - TRBV6-1
TGTGCCAGCAGCTCAGGGGTCCCACCCCCCGAAGCTTTCTTT CASSSGVPPPEAFF - TRBJ1-1 - TRBV3-1/TRBV3-2
TGCGCCAGCAGCCAAGTAGGGCTAGCGGGAGTATTAGCTGATACGCAGTATTTT CASSQVGLAGVLADTQYF TRBD2 TRBJ2-3 - TRBV4-1
TGTGCCAGCAGTTACTCGGGGGCAACTTCTAGCAATCAGCCCCAGCATTTT CASSYSGATSSNQPQHF - TRBJ1-5 - TRBV6-2/TRBV6-3
TGTGCCAGCAGGCAGACAGGGGGCTGGGAAAAACTGTTTTTT CASRQTGGWEKLFF TRBD1 TRBJ1-4 - TRBV28
TGTGCCAGCAGGCCCGGGACAGCTATCACCGGGGAGCTGTTTTTT CASRPGTAITGELFF TRBD1 TRBJ2-2 - TRBV6-6
TGTGCCAGCAGCCGGCTGGGTCAGGGCCGCTCTGGGGCCAACGTCCTGACTTTC CASSRLGQGRSGANVLTF - TRBJ2-6 - TRBV3-1/TRBV3-2
TGTGCCAGCAGTCCTACCCGACAGCCCTTCTACGAGCAGTACTTC CASSPTRQPFYEQYF - TRBJ2-7 - TRBV27
TGTGCCAGCAGTTCCGGACTAGCGGGCCCGCTCCATACGCAGTATTTT CASSSGLAGPLHTQYF TRBD2 TRBJ2-3 - TRBV6-2/TRBV6-3
TGCGCCAGCAGCCCGGGACTATTAATGCCAGGCACCGGGGAGCTGTTTTTT CASSPGLLMPGTGELFF TRBD2 TRBJ2-2 - TRBV5-1
TGTGCCAGCAGCTTAACAGGGGGCACTGAAGCTTTCTTT CASSLTGGTEAFF TRBD1 TRBJ1-1 few TRBV7-9
TGTGCCAGCAGCCTACAGGGAAATGATCAGCCCCAGCATTTT CASSLQGNDQPQHF - TRBJ1-5 - TRBV2
TGCGCCAGCAGCCATGAACAGGGGGCCTATGGCTACACCTTC CASSHEQGAYGYTF TRBD1 TRBJ1-2 - TRBV4-1
TGCAGTGCTAGTAATGCAGGGAAAGAAGGCTATGGCTACACCTTC CSASNAGKEGYGYTF - TRBJ1-2 - TRBV20-1
TGCAGTGCTAGTGACGGGACAGGGGGTTTCTGGAACACTGAAGCTTTCTTT CSASDGTGGFWNTEAFF TRBD1 TRBJ1-1 - TRBV20-1
TGTGCCAGCAGTTACTCCGGGACAGTACCTAAAAATGAGCAGTTCTTC CASSYSGTVPKNEQFF TRBD1 TRBJ2-1 few TRBV6-5
TGTGCCACCAGGAAGGGGGCGTATCTGGAGACCCAGTACTTC CATRKGAYLETQYF TRBD1 TRBJ2-5 - TRBV7-8
TGTGCCAGTATAGCTTATGAGGGGAACACTGAAGCTTTCTTT CASIAYEGNTEAFF - TRBJ1-1 few TRBV2
TGCAGCGTTGCTAGGTTAGGATCCGGGAAACTGTTTTTT CSVARLGSGKLFF - TRBJ1-4 - TRBV29-1
TGTGCCATCAGTGACCGAGACAGGGGCAATCAGCCCCAGCATTTT CAISDRDRGNQPQHF TRBD1 TRBJ1-5 once TRBV10-3
TGTGCCAGCAGTGGCGGACAGGGTCGAGGAAATGGCTACACCTTC CASSGGQGRGNGYTF TRBD1 TRBJ1-2 - TRBV2
TGTGCCAGCAGCCAAGGGACAGGGTTTACTGAAGCTTTCTTT CASSQGTGFTEAFF TRBD1 TRBJ1-1 - TRBV3-1/TRBV3-2
TGTGCCAGCAGCTTTGGTCCGGAGCAAGAGACCCAGTACTTC CASSFGPEQETQYF - TRBJ2-5 once TRBV7-2
TGTGCCAGCGCTTTCTCGGTGGTGACTAACTATGGCTACACCTTC CASAFSVVTNYGYTF - TRBJ1-2 - TRBV28
TGTGCTAGCAGCAAAACAGGTAGCTCCTACAATGAGCAGTTCTTC CASSKTGSSYNEQFF - TRBJ2-1 - TRBV7-7
TGTGCCTTCTCTAGCGGGAGCGCAGATACGCAGTATTTT CAFSSGSADTQYF TRBD2 TRBJ2-3 - TRBV30
TGCGCCAGCAGCCCAATGGAAAGGACAGGGGACCGAACAGATACGCAGTATTTT CASSPMERTGDRTDTQYF TRBD1 TRBJ2-3 - TRBV5-1
TGTGCCAGCAGCCAAGTCCTAGCGAACGGGGAGCTGTTTTTT CASSQVLANGELFF - TRBJ2-2 - TRBV14
TGCGCCAGCAGCTCCCGGACTAGCGGCATGAGCGAGCAGTACTTC CASSSRTSGMSEQYF TRBD2 TRBJ2-7 - TRBV4-3
TGTGCCAGCAGCCCAGTCCAGGCAGGGAATGAGCAGTTCTTC CASSPVQAGNEQFF - TRBJ2-1 once TRBV14
TGTGCCAGCTCACCCTCCGGCCAAGAGACCCAGTACTTC CASSPSGQETQYF - TRBJ2-5 - TRBV18
TGTGCCAGCAGCACCCCCACAGGACAGGGCCGGGAGACCCAGTACTTC CASSTPTGQGRETQYF TRBD1 TRBJ2-5 - TRBV13
TGTGCCAGCAGTTCCCCGGACAGGTTTTCACCCCTCCACTTT CASSSPDRFSPLHF TRBD1 TRBJ1-6 few TRBV6-2/TRBV6-3
TGTGCCAGCAGCTTCCAGTCTGTCATCACTGAAGCTTTCTTT CASSFQSVITEAFF - TRBJ1-1 - TRBV11-2
TGCAGCGTTGAAGTGGGGGGGAACACTGAAGCTTTCTTT CSVEVGGNTEAFF - TRBJ1-1 - TRBV29-1
TGTGCCATCAATCACGGGTCGACCTTGGGCTACACCTTC CAINHGSTLGYTF - TRBJ1-2 once TRBV12-3/TRBV12-4
TGTGCCAGCAGTGACTCCGGGAAACATCCTCGGTCTGGAAACACCATATATTTT CASSDSGKHPRSGNTIYF - TRBJ1-3 - TRBV6-4
TGTGCCAGCAGCTTGGGGAGCGGGGGAACAGATACGCAGTATTTT CASSLGSGGTDTQYF TRBD2 TRBJ2-3 - TRBV9
TGTGCCATCAGTAGAGAATTCGTTAGCTCTGGGGCCAACGTCCTGACTTTC CAISREFVSSGANVLTF - TRBJ2-6 - TRBV10-3
TGTGCCAGCAGCAAGGGACTAAGCAATCAGCCCCAGCATTTT CASSKGLSNQPQHF - TRBJ1-5 - TRBV2
TGTGCCAGCAGTCAGAACCGGAACACTGAAGCTTTCTTT CASSQNRNTEAFF - TRBJ1-1 - TRBV12-3/TRBV12-4
TGTGCCAGCAGCCCGGCTGATCGACAGGGTTTACAAGAGACCCAGTACTTC CASSPADRQGLQETQYF TRBD1 TRBJ2-5 - TRBV28
TGTGCCAGCAGCCAAGTGAGGCAAATTAGAACAATTGAGCAGTTCTTC CASSQVRQIRTIEQFF - TRBJ2-1 - TRBV14
TGTGCCAGTAGAAAACAAGGACAATCTCTTATCTACTATGGCTACACCTTC CASRKQGQSLIYYGYTF - TRBJ1-2 - TRBV19
TGTGCCAGTAGTATAGATGGACAGGTTTATAGCAATCAGCCCCAGCATTTT CASSIDGQVYSNQPQHF TRBD1 TRBJ1-5 - TRBV19
TGTGCCAGCAGTTACAAGGGGTTGTATAGCAATCAGCCCCAGCATTTT CASSYKGLYSNQPQHF - TRBJ1-5 - TRBV6-2/TRBV6-3
TGTGCCAGCAGTGAATGGGCAGCCCCAGGGTCCCTATCCTACGAGCAGTACTTC CASSEWAAPGSLSYEQYF - TRBJ2-7 - TRBV2
TGTGCCAGCTCATTACAGGGGGGCGATGCGAACACCGGGGAGCTGTTTTTT CASSLQGGDANTGELFF TRBD1 TRBJ2-2 - TRBV18
TGCGCCAGCAGCCAAGCCACCGGGACTAGTAGGCCCGTTGACTACAATGAGCAGTTCTTC CASSQATGTSRPVDYNEQFF TRBD2 TRBJ2-1 - TRBV4-3
TGCAGTGCTAGTACAGGAGCCCACACAGATACGCAGTATTTT CSASTGAHTDTQYF - TRBJ2-3 - TRBV20-1
TGTGCCACCAGTCAGGACAGGGCCGGGGAGCTGTTTTTT CATSQDRAGELFF TRBD1 TRBJ2-2 few TRBV24-1
TGCGCCAGCAGCTTGGGATGGGGAGTATCCTACAATGAGCAGTTCTTC CASSLGWGVSYNEQFF - TRBJ2-1 once TRBV5-1
TGTGCCAGCAGCCCCGAGTTCGGACAGGGAACCTATGGCTACACCTTC CASSPEFGQGTYGYTF TRBD1 TRBJ1-2 - TRBV5-6